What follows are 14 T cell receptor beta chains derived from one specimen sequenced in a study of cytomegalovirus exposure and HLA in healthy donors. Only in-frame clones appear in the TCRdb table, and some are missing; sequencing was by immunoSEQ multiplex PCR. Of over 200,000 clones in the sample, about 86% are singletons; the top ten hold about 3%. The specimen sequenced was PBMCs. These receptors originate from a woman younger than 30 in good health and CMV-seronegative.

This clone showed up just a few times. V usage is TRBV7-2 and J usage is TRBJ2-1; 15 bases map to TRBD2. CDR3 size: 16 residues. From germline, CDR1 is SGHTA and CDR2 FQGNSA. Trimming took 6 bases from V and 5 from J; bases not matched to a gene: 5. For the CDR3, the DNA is TGTGCCAGCAGTAGGACTAGCGGGAGGGCCCACAATGAGCAGTTCTTC. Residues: CASSRTSGRAHNEQFF.

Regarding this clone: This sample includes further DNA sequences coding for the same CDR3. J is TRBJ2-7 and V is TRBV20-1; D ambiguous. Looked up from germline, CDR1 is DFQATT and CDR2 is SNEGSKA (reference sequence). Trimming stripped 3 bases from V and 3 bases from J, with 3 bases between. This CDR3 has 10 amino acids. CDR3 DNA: TGCAGTGCTAGTAACTACGAGCAGTACTTC. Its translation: CSASNYEQYF.

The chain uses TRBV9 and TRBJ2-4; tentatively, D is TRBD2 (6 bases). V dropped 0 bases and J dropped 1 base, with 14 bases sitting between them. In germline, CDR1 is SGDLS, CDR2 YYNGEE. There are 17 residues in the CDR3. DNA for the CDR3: TGTGCCAGCAGCGTAGGGCAGGGACTCTCTGCCAAAAACATTCAGTACTTC. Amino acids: CASSVGQGLSAKNIQYF.

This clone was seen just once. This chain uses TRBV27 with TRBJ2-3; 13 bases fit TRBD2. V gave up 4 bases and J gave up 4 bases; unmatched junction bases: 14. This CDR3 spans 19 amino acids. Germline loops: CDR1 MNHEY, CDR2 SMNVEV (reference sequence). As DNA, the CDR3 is TGTGCCAGCAGTTCTTTCCAACTAGCGGGAGGGCCCTCTCCAGATACGCAGTATTTT. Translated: CASSSFQLAGGPSPDTQYF.

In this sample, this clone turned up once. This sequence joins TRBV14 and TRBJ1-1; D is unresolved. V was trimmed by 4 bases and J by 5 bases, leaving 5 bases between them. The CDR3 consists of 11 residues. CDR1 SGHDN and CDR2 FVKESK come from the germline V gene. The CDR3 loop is CASSLGTEAFF. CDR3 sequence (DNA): TGTGCCAGCAGCCTCGGGACTGAAGCTTTCTTT.

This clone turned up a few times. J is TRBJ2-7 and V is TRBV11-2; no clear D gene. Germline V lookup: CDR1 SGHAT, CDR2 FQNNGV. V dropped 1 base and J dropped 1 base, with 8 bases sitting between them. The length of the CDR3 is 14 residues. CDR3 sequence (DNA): TGTGCCAGCAGCTTAGGTATCGGTTCCTACGAGCAGTACTTC. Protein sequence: CASSLGIGSYEQYF.

CDR3 sequence: CASSEASSYEQYF. The CDR3 coding sequence is TGTGCCAGCAGTGAAGCGAGTTCCTACGAGCAGTACTTC. The chain recombines TRBV6-1 with TRBJ2-7; D ambiguous. CDR1 is MNHNS, CDR2 SASEGT, per germline. There are 13 residues in the CDR3. V lost 0 bases and J lost 1, with 4 bases in between.

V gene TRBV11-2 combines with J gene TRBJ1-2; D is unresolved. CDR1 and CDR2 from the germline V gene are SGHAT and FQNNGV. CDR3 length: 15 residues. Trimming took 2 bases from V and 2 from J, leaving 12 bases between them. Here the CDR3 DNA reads TGTGCCAGCAGCTTAACCCCGGCGGAGAACTATGGCTACACCTTC. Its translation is CASSLTPAENYGYTF. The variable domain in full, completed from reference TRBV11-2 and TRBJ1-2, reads EAGVAQSPRYKIIEKRQSVAFWCNPISGHATLYWYQQILGQGPKLLIQFQNNGVVDDSQLPKDRFSAERLKGVDSTLKIQPAKLEDSAVYLCASSLTPAENYGYTFGSGTRLTVV.

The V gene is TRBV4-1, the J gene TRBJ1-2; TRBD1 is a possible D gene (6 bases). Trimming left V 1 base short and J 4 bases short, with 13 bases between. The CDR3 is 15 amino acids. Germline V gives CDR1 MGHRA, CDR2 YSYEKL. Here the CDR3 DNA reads TGCGCCAGCAGCCAAGTAGCTACAGGGAGCTATGGCTACACCTTC. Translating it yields CASSQVATGSYGYTF.

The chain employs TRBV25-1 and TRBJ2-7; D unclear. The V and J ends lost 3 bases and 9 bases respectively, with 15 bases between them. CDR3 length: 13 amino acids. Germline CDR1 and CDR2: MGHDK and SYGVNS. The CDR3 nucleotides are TGTGCCAGCAGTGATCCCCCCCAGCCAGGGCAGTACTTC. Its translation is CASSDPPQPGQYF.

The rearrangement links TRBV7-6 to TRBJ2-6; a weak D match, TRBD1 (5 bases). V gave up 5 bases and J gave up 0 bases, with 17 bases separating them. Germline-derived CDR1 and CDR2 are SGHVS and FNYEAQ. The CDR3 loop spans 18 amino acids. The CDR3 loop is CASSQAAGRLSGANVLTF. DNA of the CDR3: TGTGCCAGCAGCCAGGCGGCAGGGCGACTCTCTGGGGCCAACGTCCTGACTTTC.

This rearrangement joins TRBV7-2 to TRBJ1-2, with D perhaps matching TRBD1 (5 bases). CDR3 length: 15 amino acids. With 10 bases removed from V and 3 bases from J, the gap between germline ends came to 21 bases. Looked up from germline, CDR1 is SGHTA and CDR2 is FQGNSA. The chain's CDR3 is CAIPDGTGGYYGYTF. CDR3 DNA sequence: TGTGCCATCCCGGACGGGACGGGGGGATACTATGGCTACACCTTC. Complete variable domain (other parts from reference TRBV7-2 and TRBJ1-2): GAGVSQSPSNKVTEKGKDVELRCDPISGHTALYWYRQSLGQGLEFLIYFQGNSAPDKSGLPSDRFSAERTGGSVSTLTIQRTQQEDSAVYLCAIPDGTGGYYGYTFGSGTRLTVV.

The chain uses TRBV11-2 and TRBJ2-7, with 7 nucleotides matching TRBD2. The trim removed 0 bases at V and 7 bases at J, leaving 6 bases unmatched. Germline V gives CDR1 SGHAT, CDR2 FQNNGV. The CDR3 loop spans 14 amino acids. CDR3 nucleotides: TGTGCCAGCAGCTTAGACGGGGAGGGGCGAGAGCAGTACTTC. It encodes CASSLDGEGREQYF.

CDR3 sequence: CASSQGGTGSYNEQFF. Written as DNA, the CDR3 is TGTGCCAGCAGCCAAGGGGGGACAGGGTCCTACAATGAGCAGTTCTTC. The chain is built from TRBV14 and TRBJ2-1, with TRBD1 identical over 9 bases. The CDR3 spans 16 residues. Per germline, CDR1 SGHDN and CDR2 FVKESK. The junction had 2 bases not matched to a gene; V was cut back by 1 base and J by 1 base.